The 8 T cell receptor beta chains in this list originate from one sample, sequenced in a study of cytomegalovirus exposure and HLA in healthy donors. With 60 Vbeta and 13 Jbeta primers, the PCR was carried out. This table comes from immunoSEQ multiplex PCR, and its TCRdb copy is limited to in-frame clones, with some not included. The sample has about 120,000 clones, 60% to 85% seen once. The sequencing sample was made of PBMCs. The origin of the receptors is a female donor in good health and CMV-seronegative.

The rearrangement links TRBV6-6 to TRBJ2-3; the D gene is possibly TRBD2 (5 bases). This CDR3 comprises 12 residues. Trimming stripped 7 bases from V and 5 bases from J, with 10 bases between. Germline V lookup: CDR1 MNHNY, CDR2 SVGAGI (reference sequence). CDR3 protein: CASTTGLDTQYF. CDR3 bases: TGTGCCAGCACGACGGGGTTAGATACGCAGTATTTT.

This chain links TRBV18 with TRBJ2-7; no clear D. Trimming stripped 2 bases from V and 2 bases from J, with 4 bases between. CDR3 length equals 12 residues. Germline-derived CDR1 and CDR2 are KGHSH and LQKENI. In DNA, the CDR3 is TGTGCCAGCTCACCAGGGCCCTACGAGCAGTACTTC. Its translation: CASSPGPYEQYF.

This chain links TRBV11-2 with TRBJ1-1; 9 bases line up with TRBD1. From germline, CDR1 is SGHAT and CDR2 FQNNGV. The CDR3 contains 12 residues. V lost 6 bases, J lost 9 bases, and 5 bases stayed unmatched. In DNA, the CDR3 is TGTGCCAGCAGTCCGGACAGGGGTAAAGCTTTCTTT. Its protein product is CASSPDRGKAFF.

The chain carries TRBV7-8 and TRBJ2-1, with TRBD2 matching 15 bases. CDR1 and CDR2 (germline): SGHVS, FQNEAQ. V shed 0 bases and J 15 bases; nucleotides not matched to a gene: 6. There are 15 residues in the CDR3. The CDR3 loop reads CASSLASGTSGGLFF. CDR3 bases: TGTGCCAGCAGCTTAGCATCAGGGACTAGCGGGGGGCTGTTCTTC.

The chain is built from TRBV7-9 and TRBJ2-1; 9 bases are shared with TRBD2. The CDR3 covers 15 residues. Trimming cost V 2 bases and J 5 bases; bases outside gene matches: 4. Germline values: CDR1 SEHNR, CDR2 FQNEAQ (reference sequence). This CDR3 is CASSLLRGGDNEQFF. The CDR3 nucleotides read TGTGCCAGCAGCTTACTGCGGGGGGGGGACAATGAGCAGTTCTTC.

The rearrangement uses TRBV5-6 and TRBJ1-2, with a possible D match to TRBD1 (6 bases). This CDR3 spans 14 amino acids. Germline CDR1 reads SGHDT; CDR2 reads YYEEEE. Trimming shortened V by 4 bases and J by 2 bases, and 12 bases separated the two germline ends. As DNA, the CDR3 is TGTGCCAGCAGCGGACTCCAGGGGAACTATGGCTACACCTTC. Amino acids: CASSGLQGNYGYTF.

The chain couples TRBV30 to TRBJ2-5; 7 bases are a match to TRBD1. Unmatched junction bases numbered 9, after V lost 2 bases and J lost 6 bases. In germline, CDR1 is GTSNPN, CDR2 SVGIG (reference sequence). The length of the CDR3 is 14 residues. CDR3 in DNA: TGTGCCTGGAGTCCAGGGACAGCATCGAAGACCCAGTACTTC. Its protein is CAWSPGTASKTQYF.

The J gene is TRBJ1-2, the V gene TRBV4-3, with D possibly TRBD1 on 6 matching bases. Germline loops: CDR1 LGHNA, CDR2 YSLEER. V was cut by 0 bases and J by 5 bases, with 13 bases left in between. The CDR3 is made up of 15 amino acids. CDR3: CASSQERIGGYGYTF. CDR3 sequence (DNA): TGCGCCAGCAGCCAAGAGAGGATAGGGGGTTATGGCTACACCTTC.